This entry is about one T cell receptor beta chain. V shed 4 bases and J shed 1 base, with 8 bases lying between them. The CDR3 is 13 residues long. Germline V gives CDR1 SGHKS, CDR2 YYEKEE (reference sequence). The whole isolated RNA underwent reverse transcription, so sequencing captured expressed TCRB transcripts. Regulatory, naive and central memory T cell samples averaged approximately 3.5 million reads. Produced via immunoSEQ multiplex PCR; TCRdb's table is partial and in-frame only. This sample carries approximately 150,000 clones, over 9.5% of them seen once, and the ten largest clones take less than 1.5%. The record originates from a study of beta chain features in type 1 diabetes.

Source material: naive CD4+ T cells from blood. The TCR comes from a man between 18 and 29 years old in good health. The J gene is TRBJ1-2, the V gene TRBV5-5; possible D gene TRBD1, 5 bases. DNA for the CDR3: TGTGCCAGCAGCATCGACAGTAACTATGGCTACACCTTC. Translated, it gives CASSIDSNYGYTF.